These 24 T cell receptor beta chains were sequenced from one sample in a study of graft-versus-host responses after intestinal transplantation. Here immunoSEQ multiplex PCR was the method, and the copy in TCRdb shows in-frame clones only, minus some. Among 6,500 to 9,500 clones listed, roughly 29% were seen once. Sequenced material: alloreactive CD4+ T cells from a mixed lymphocyte reaction culture, taken before intestinal transplant. Subset denoted: CFSE-low proliferating T cells sorted from approximately 6-day pre-transplant mixed lymphocyte reaction (GvH or HvG direction). The receptor source for this set is a human patient who received an intestinal transplant.

The table lists this clone with a few counts. The chain links TRBV27 to TRBJ2-7; D remains ambiguous. CDR1 is MNHEY, CDR2 SMNVEV, per germline (reference sequence). The CDR3 totals 13 residues. V lost 3 bases to trimming and J lost 0 bases, with 6 bases between them. CDR3 amino acids: CASSFRNSYEQYF. CDR3 in DNA: TGTGCCAGCAGTTTCAGGAACTCCTACGAGCAGTACTTC.

The chain employs TRBV7-2 and TRBJ2-3, with a possible D match to TRBD2 (7 bases). The CDR3 is 15 amino acids. Trimming removed 5 bases at V and 7 bases at J, with 19 bases between. Germline V gene data show CDR1 as SGHTA and CDR2 as FQGNSA. CDR3 region: CASSRTWGGGHTQYF. The CDR3 coding sequence is TGTGCCAGCAGCCGCACGTGGGGGGGCGGACATACGCAGTATTTT.

The chain carries TRBV5-1 and TRBJ1-1, with 9 bases aligning to TRBD1. The CDR3 sequence is 15 residues long. Germline trimming cut 5 bases from V and 5 bases from J; bases unmatched to any gene: 10. Germline assignment: CDR1 SGHRS and CDR2 YFSETQ. The CDR3 DNA sequence: TGCGCCAGCAGAGCTTATCCCGGGACAGGGACTGAAGCTTTCTTT. It codes for CASRAYPGTGTEAFF.

The gene calls are TRBV14 and TRBJ2-7; a possible D gene is TRBD2 (6 bases). Trimming cost V 3 bases and J 0 bases, with 15 bases left between them. This CDR3 comprises 16 residues. Per germline, CDR1 SGHDN and CDR2 FVKESK. The CDR3 nucleotides read TGTGCCAGCAGCCATTTTCCCGGGGGAGTCTCCTACGAGCAGTACTTC. As protein: CASSHFPGGVSYEQYF.

This clone was seen a handful of times. The rearrangement links TRBV19 to TRBJ2-7; maybe TRBD1 (6 bases). V was cut by 5 bases and J by 3 bases, with 14 bases left in between. In germline, CDR1 is LNHDA, CDR2 SQIVND (reference sequence). CDR3 size: 14 residues. In DNA form, the CDR3 reads TGTGCCAGTAGTGGAAGGACAGAACTCTACGAGCAGTACTTC. It encodes CASSGRTELYEQYF.

This chain joins TRBV13 and TRBJ2-5; 7 bases are shared with TRBD2. Looked up from germline, CDR1 is PRHDT and CDR2 is FYEKMQ (reference sequence). V lost 5 bases and J lost 5; bases outside the gene matches: 11. The CDR3 covers 15 residues. Here the CDR3 reads CASSPRRGEYETQYF. CDR3 in DNA: TGTGCCAGCAGCCCCCGTCGGGGGGAGTATGAGACCCAGTACTTC. The full variable domain, rest sourced from reference TRBV13 and TRBJ2-5, is AAGVIQSPRHLIKEKRETATLKCYPIPRHDTVYWYQQGPGQDPQFLISFYEKMQSDKGSIPDRFSAQQFSDYHSELNMSSLELGDSALYFCASSPRRGEYETQYFGPGTRLLVL.

This clone has just a few counts. This rearrangement joins TRBV7-9 to TRBJ2-2; possibly TRBD2 for D (6 bases). Trimming took off 6 bases at V and 6 bases at J, with 11 bases between the two ends. There are 13 residues in the CDR3. The germline CDR1 and CDR2 sequences are SEHNR and FQNEAQ (reference sequence). DNA of the CDR3: TGTGCCAGCAGTTTACTAGCCCCCGGGGAGCTGTTTTTT. Protein product: CASSLLAPGELFF.

This clone was observed once. The chain is built from TRBV23-1 and TRBJ2-1; 9 bases fit TRBD1. TRBV23-1 is an ORF for which the function is uncertain. The CDR3 is 17 amino acids. V gave up 4 bases and J gave up 0 bases; unmatched junction bases: 7. The CDR3 loop reads CASSLPGQGISYNEQFF. DNA for the CDR3: TGCGCCAGCAGTCTTCCGGGACAGGGAATCTCCTACAATGAGCAGTTCTTC.

The rearrangement uses TRBV28 and TRBJ1-5, with D uncertain. The CDR3 length is 15 residues. Germline-derived CDR1 and CDR2 are MDHEN and SYDVKM. V lost 5 bases and J 2 bases, leaving 13 bases between the germline ends. This CDR3 reads CASSLSMGGNQPQHF. DNA of the CDR3: TGTGCCAGCAGTCTGAGCATGGGAGGCAATCAGCCCCAGCATTTT.

In its sample, this clone ranks as medium-sized (0.01 to 0.1%). V is TRBV18 and J is TRBJ1-2, with a possible D match to TRBD1 (5 bases). Germline V lookup: CDR1 KGHSH, CDR2 LQKENI. V lost 3 bases and J lost 4, with 15 bases in between. The CDR3 extends over 15 amino acids. The CDR3 protein is CASSPTLGQGYGYTF. CDR3 coding DNA: TGTGCCAGCTCACCGACCCTGGGGCAAGGCTATGGCTACACCTTC.

The sample holds a few counts of this clone. The J gene is TRBJ2-5, the V gene TRBV5-6; 9 nucleotides align to TRBD2. V gave up 0 bases and J gave up 5 bases; unmatched junction bases: 8. CDR1 is SGHDT and CDR2 is YYEEEE in the germline V gene. The CDR3 covers 16 residues. The CDR3 DNA sequence: TGTGCCAGCAGCTTGGTGGGCGGGGGGGCGTATGAGACCCAGTACTTC. This encodes CASSLVGGGAYETQYF. The entire variable domain, with the rest obtained from reference TRBV5-6 and TRBJ2-5, is as follows: DAGVTQSPTHLIKTRGQQVTLRCSPKSGHDTVSWYQQALGQGPQFIFQYYEEEERQRGNFPDRFSGHQFPNYSSELNVNALLLGDSALYLCASSLVGGGAYETQYFGPGTRLLVL.

This clone has more than one count but fewer than ten. This rearrangement joins TRBV5-1 to TRBJ2-4; 9 bases fit TRBD1. The V segment lost 3 bases and the J segment 4 bases; nucleotides outside the gene matches: 11. The CDR3 spans 17 residues. Per the germline V gene, CDR1 is SGHRS and CDR2 is YFSETQ. The CDR3 spells CASSSTVGQGSKNIQYF. CDR3 nucleotides: TGCGCCAGCAGCTCCACCGTCGGACAGGGGTCAAAAAACATTCAGTACTTC.

The table lists this clone with a few counts. V and J are TRBV5-4 and TRBJ2-7, with 12 bases fitting TRBD2. The CDR3 is 16 amino acids. CDR1 is SGHNT and CDR2 is YYREEE in the germline V gene (reference sequence). Germline trimming cut 0 bases from V and 3 bases from J; bases unmatched to any gene: 4. The CDR3: CASSLGGLAGHYEQYF. In DNA form, the CDR3 reads TGTGCCAGCAGCTTGGGGGGACTAGCGGGCCACTACGAGCAGTACTTC.

The rearrangement joins TRBV19 to TRBJ2-2; tentatively, D is TRBD2 (5 bases). Germline CDR1 is LNHDA and CDR2 is SQIVND (reference sequence). Trimming stripped 3 bases from V and 5 bases from J, with 10 bases between. This CDR3 contains 14 residues. CDR3 nucleotides: TGTGCCAGTAGTATTGCGGGTGGGACCGGGGAGCTGTTTTTT. Its protein is CASSIAGGTGELFF.

The gene calls are TRBV19 and TRBJ1-5; D unclear. Germline CDR1 and CDR2: LNHDA and SQIVND (reference sequence). Trimming left V 1 base short and J 0 bases short, with 7 bases between. The CDR3 totals 15 residues. The CDR3 region has the DNA TGTGCCAGTAGTATAGGAGGTTATAGCAATCAGCCCCAGCATTTT. Its protein is CASSIGGYSNQPQHF.

The genes are TRBV9 and TRBJ2-1; 11 bases map to TRBD2. Germline lookup yields CDR1 SGDLS and CDR2 YYNGEE. With V trimmed by 0 bases and J by 3 bases, 2 bases remained unmatched. This CDR3 has 16 residues. CDR3 in amino acids: CASSVGLAGGYNEQFF. The DNA for the CDR3 is TGTGCCAGCAGCGTAGGTCTAGCGGGAGGCTACAATGAGCAGTTCTTC. Drawing the rest from reference TRBV9 and TRBJ2-1, the complete variable domain is DSGVTQTPKHLITATGQRVTLRCSPRSGDLSVYWYQQSLDQGLQFLIQYYNGEERAKGNILERFSAQQFPDLHSELNLSSLELGDSALYFCASSVGLAGGYNEQFFGPGTRLTVL.

This clone has only a few counts. This chain uses TRBV6-5 with TRBJ2-1; D ambiguous. CDR1 and CDR2 from the germline V gene are MNHEY and SVGAGI. The CDR3 is made up of 13 amino acids. V lost 5 bases, J lost 7 bases, and 12 bases lay in between. CDR3 sequence (DNA): TGTGCCAGCAGTGAAGCGCGCCAGAATGAGCAGTTCTTC. Its translation: CASSEARQNEQFF.

The sample holds a few counts of this clone. This rearrangement joins TRBV4-2 to TRBJ2-1, with 8 bases that match TRBD2. This CDR3 comprises 16 residues. Germline assignment: CDR1 LGHNA and CDR2 YNFKEQ. Trimming at V came to 0 bases and at J to 6 bases, leaving 7 bases not matched to a gene. The CDR3 loop reads CASSQDRTGGRNEQFF. CDR3 coding DNA: TGTGCCAGCAGCCAAGATCGGACGGGAGGGCGCAATGAGCAGTTCTTC.

This clone was seen only once. This chain joins TRBV9 and TRBJ2-1; D not resolved. The CDR3 totals 15 residues. The germline V gene encodes CDR1 SGDLS and CDR2 YYNGEE. V was shortened by 3 bases and J by 0 bases, with 10 bases between the two germline ends. The CDR3 spells CASSARLSSYNEQFF. CDR3 coding DNA: TGTGCCAGCAGCGCCAGACTGAGCTCCTACAATGAGCAGTTCTTC.

This clone was detected a few times. The chain is built from TRBV7-3 and TRBJ2-7; 9 bases fit TRBD1. Germline V gives CDR1 SGHTA, CDR2 FQGTGA. The length of the CDR3 is 18 residues. The V segment lost 2 bases and the J segment 5 bases; nucleotides outside the gene matches: 16. The CDR3 DNA reads TGTGCCAGCAGCTTACGGGTTTACGGACAGGGGTTGTTGAACGAGCAGTACTTC. Amino acid sequence: CASSLRVYGQGLLNEQYF. The full variable domain, rest sourced from reference TRBV7-3 and TRBJ2-7, is GAGVSQTPSNKVTEKGKYVELRCDPISGHTALYWYRQSLGQGPEFLIYFQGTGAADDSGLPNDRFFAVRPEGSVSTLKIQRTERGDSAVYLCASSLRVYGQGLLNEQYFGPGTRLTVT.

This chain's CDR3 is CASGGQGAGANVLTF. The CDR3 bases are TGTGCCAGCGGCGGACAGGGGGCCGGGGCCAACGTCCTGACTTTC. J is TRBJ2-6 and V is TRBV6-6, with 11 nucleotides matching TRBD1. The trim removed 8 bases at V and 4 bases at J, leaving 4 bases unmatched. This CDR3 has 15 residues. CDR1 and CDR2 (germline): MNHNY, SVGAGI (reference sequence).

This rearrangement joins TRBV11-1 to TRBJ2-1; possibly TRBD2 for D (5 bases). The CDR3 runs 14 residues. The V and J ends lost 5 bases and 2 bases respectively, with 10 bases between them. The germline V gene encodes CDR1 SGHAT and CDR2 FQDESV (reference sequence). The CDR3 loop is CASSRDGAYNEQFF. The CDR3 DNA is TGTGCCAGCAGCCGGGATGGGGCCTACAATGAGCAGTTCTTC.

This clone occurred a few times. The J gene is TRBJ1-2, the V gene TRBV6-6; 8 bases align to TRBD1. CDR3 length: 15 residues. The J segment lost 4 bases and the V segment lost 8 bases, leaving 12 bases of the junction unmatched. The germline V gene encodes CDR1 MNHNY and CDR2 SVGAGI (reference sequence). The CDR3, as DNA: TGTGCCAGCCTACAAAGACAGGGGCAAATCTATGGCTACACCTTC. Protein product: CASLQRQGQIYGYTF.

This chain uses TRBV4-1 with TRBJ2-4; 10 bases align to TRBD2. J lost 12 bases, V lost 4 bases, and 24 bases had no gene match. Germline V gene sequence: CDR1 MGHRA, CDR2 YSYEKL. The CDR3 loop spans 19 amino acids. The CDR3 DNA sequence: TGCGCCAGCAGCCCACACCCCTCAACTAGCGGGGAACTAGAAAAAGCTCAGTACTTC. This translates into CASSPHPSTSGELEKAQYF.